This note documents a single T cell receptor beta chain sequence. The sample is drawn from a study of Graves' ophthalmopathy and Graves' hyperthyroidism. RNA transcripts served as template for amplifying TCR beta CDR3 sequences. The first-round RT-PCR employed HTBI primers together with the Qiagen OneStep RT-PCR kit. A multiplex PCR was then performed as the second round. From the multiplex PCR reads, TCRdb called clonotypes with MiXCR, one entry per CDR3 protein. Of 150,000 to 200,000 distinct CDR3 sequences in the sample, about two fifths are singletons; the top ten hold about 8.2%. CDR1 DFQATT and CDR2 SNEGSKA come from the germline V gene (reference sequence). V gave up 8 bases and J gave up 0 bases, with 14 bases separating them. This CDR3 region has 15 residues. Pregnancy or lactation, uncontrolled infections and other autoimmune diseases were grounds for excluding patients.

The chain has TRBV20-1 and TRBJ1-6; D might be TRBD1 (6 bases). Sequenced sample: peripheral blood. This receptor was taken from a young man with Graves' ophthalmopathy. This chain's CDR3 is CSWGPLLSYNSPLHF. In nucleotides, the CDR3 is TGCAGTTGGGGGCCATTGCTCTCCTATAATTCACCCCTCCACTTT.